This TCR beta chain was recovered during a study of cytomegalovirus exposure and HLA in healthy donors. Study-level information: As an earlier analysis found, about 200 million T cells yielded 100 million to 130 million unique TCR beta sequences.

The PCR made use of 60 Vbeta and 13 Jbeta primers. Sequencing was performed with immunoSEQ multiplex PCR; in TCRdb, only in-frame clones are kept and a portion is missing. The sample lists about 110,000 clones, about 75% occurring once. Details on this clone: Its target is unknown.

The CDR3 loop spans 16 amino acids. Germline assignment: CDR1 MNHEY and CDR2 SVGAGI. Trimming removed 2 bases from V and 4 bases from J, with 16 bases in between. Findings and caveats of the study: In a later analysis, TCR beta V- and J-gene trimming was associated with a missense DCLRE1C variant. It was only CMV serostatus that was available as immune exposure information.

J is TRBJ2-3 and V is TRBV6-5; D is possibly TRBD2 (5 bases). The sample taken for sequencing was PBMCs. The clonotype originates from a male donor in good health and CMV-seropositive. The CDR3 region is CASSYAFGSTADTQYF. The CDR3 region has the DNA TGTGCCAGCAGTTACGCTTTTGGGAGTACCGCAGATACGCAGTATTTT.